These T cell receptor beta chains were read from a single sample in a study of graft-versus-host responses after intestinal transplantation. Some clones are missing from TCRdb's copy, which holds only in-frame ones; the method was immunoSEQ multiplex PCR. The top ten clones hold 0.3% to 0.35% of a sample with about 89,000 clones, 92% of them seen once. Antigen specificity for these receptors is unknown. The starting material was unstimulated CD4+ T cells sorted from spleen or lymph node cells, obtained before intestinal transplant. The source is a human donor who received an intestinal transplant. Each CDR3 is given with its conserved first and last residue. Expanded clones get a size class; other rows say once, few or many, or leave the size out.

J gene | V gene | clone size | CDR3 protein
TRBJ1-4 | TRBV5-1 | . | CASSPMGGGNEKLFF
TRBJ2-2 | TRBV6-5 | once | CASSYGGTGELFF
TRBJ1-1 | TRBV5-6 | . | CASSFGDRNTEAFF
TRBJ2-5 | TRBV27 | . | CASSLNGYQETQYF
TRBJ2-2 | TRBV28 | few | CASKVTPGELFF
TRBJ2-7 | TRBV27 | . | CASSPPPPSYEQHF
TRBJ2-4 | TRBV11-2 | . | CASSLDFRRGAKNIQYF
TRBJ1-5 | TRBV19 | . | CASSPGQGISNQPQHF
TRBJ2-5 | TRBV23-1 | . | CASSQPLKGWETQYF
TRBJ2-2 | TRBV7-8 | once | CASSFVGLGGELFF